This T cell receptor (beta chain) derives from a study of T cell responses to AZD1222 COVID-19 vaccine. Trimming pared 1 base from V and 3 bases from J, leaving 12 bases between. CDR1 is LNHNV, CDR2 YYDKDF, per germline (reference sequence). This CDR3 is 15 amino acids long. This table comes from immunoSEQ multiplex PCR, and its TCRdb copy is limited to in-frame clones, with some not included. The table shows some 180,000 clones, with approximately 90% occurring only once. Overall study results and limits: Vaccine-associated CD4 TCRs spanned spike, dominant at 160-218 and 743-854. Spike-specific TCRs gained breadth and depth after people received two AZD1222 doses. AZD1222 recipients seropositive at baseline numbered only five to seven. Unmutated regions of variants are reportedly targeted by nearly half of spike-specific TCRs.

Remarks on this clone: Its antigen is unidentified.

The sequences come from peripheral blood, collected 28 days after the second AZD1222 dose. The V and J genes are TRBV15 and TRBJ1-1; a weak D match, TRBD1 (6 bases). This clonotype was sampled from an adult who received the AZD1222 COVID-19 vaccine. This chain's CDR3 is CATSRVGGVDTEAFF. The CDR3 nucleotides are TGTGCCACCAGCAGAGTAGGGGGAGTGGACACTGAAGCTTTCTTT. Filled out from reference TRBV15 and TRBJ1-1, the complete variable domain reads DAMVIQNPRYQVTQFGKPVTLSCSQTLNHNVMYWYQQKSSQAPKLLFHYYDKDFNNEADTPDNFQSRRPNTSFCFLDIRSPGLGDTAMYLCATSRVGGVDTEAFFGQGTRLTVV.